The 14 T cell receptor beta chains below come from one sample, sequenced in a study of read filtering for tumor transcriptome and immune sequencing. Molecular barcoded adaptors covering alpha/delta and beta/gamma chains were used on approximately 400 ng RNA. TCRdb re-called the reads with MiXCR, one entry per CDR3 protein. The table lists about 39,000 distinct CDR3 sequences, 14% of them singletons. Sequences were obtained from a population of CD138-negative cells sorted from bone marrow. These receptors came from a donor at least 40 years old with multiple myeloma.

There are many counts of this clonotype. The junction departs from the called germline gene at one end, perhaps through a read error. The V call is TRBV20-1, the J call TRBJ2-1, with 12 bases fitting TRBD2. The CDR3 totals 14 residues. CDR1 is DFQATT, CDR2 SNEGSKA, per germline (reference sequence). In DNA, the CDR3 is TGCAGTGCTAGAGAGTTCCTAGCGGGGGGGCGAGGGATCTTC. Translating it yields CSAREFLAGGRGIF.

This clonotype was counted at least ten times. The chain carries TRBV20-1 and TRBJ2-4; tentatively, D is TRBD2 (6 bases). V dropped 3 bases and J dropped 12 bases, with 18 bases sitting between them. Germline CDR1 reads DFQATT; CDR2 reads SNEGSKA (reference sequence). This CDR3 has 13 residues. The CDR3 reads CSASTIGTPRQYF. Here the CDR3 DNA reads TGCAGTGCTAGTACCATAGGGACTCCCCGTCAGTACTTC.

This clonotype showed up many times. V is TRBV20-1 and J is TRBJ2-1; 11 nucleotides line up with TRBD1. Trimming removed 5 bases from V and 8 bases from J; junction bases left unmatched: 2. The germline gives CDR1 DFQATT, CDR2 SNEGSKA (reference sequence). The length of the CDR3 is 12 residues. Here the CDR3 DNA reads TGCAGTGCTGGACAGGGGGCGTATGAGCAGTTCTTC. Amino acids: CSAGQGAYEQFF.

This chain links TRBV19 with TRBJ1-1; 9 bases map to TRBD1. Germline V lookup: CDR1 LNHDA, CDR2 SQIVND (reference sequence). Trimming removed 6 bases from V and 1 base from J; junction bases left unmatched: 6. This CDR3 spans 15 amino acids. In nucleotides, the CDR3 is TGTGCCAGTAGGCTAAAACAGGGGGCGAACACTGAAGCTTTCTTT. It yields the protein CASRLKQGANTEAFF.

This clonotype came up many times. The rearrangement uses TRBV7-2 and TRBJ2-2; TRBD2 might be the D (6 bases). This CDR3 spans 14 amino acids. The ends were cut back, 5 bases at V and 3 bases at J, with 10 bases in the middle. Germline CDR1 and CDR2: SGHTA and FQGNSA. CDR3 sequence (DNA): TGTGCCAGCAGCCGGGACTGGGACACCGGGGAGCTGTTTTTT. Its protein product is CASSRDWDTGELFF. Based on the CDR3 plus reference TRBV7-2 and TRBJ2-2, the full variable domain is GAGVSQSPSNKVTEKGKDVELRCDPISGHTALYWYRQSLGQGLEFLIYFQGNSAPDKSGLPSDRFSAERTGGSVSTLTIQRTQQEDSAVYLCASSRDWDTGELFFGEGSRLTVL.

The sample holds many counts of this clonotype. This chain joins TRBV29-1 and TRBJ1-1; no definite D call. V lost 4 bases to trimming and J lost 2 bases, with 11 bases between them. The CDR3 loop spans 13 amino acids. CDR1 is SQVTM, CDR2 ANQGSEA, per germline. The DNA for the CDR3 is TGCAGCGTTGTAAGCTGGATAAACACTGAAGCTTTCTTT. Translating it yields CSVVSWINTEAFF.

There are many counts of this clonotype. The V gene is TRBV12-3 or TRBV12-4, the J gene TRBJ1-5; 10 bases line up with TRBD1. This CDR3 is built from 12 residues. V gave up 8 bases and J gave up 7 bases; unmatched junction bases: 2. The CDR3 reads CASGTGEQPQHF. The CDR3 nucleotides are TGTGCCAGCGGGACAGGGGAGCAGCCCCAGCATTTT.

As DNA, the CDR3 is TGTGCCAGCAGGGGGGGGCGCGGTGGAAACACCATATATTTT. This sequence encodes CASRGGRGGNTIYF. The chain has TRBV6-5 and TRBJ1-3, with D possibly being TRBD1 (6 bases). Trimming shortened V by 6 bases and J by 3 bases, and 12 bases separated the two germline ends. The CDR3 is 14 amino acids. Per germline, CDR1 MNHEY and CDR2 SVGAGI.

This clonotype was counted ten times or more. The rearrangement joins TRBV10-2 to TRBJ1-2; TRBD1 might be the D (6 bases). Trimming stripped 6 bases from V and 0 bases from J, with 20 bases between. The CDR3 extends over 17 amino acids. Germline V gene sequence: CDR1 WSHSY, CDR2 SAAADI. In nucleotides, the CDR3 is TGCGCCAGCAGATCTCAACCCTCGGACAGAGCTAACTATGGCTACACCTTC. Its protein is CASRSQPSDRANYGYTF.

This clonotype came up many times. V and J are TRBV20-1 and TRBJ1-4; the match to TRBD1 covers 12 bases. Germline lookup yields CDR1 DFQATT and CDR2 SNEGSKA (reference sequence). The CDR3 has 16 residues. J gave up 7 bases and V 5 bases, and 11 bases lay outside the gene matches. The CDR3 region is CSALPGQGAVGEKLFF. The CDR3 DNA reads TGCAGTGCTTTGCCGGGACAGGGGGCGGTTGGTGAAAAACTGTTTTTT.

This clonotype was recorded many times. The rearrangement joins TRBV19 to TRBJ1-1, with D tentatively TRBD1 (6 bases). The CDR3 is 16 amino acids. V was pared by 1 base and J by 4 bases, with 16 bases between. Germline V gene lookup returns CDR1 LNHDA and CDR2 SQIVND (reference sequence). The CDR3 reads CASSIGGAAGVTEAFF. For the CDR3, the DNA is TGTGCCAGTAGTATAGGCGGCGCCGCAGGGGTCACTGAAGCTTTCTTT. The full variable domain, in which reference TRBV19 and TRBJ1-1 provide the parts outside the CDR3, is DGGITQSPKYLFRKEGQNVTLSCEQNLNHDAMYWYRQDPGQGLRLIYYSQIVNDFQKGDIAEGYSVSREKKESFPLTVTSAQKNPTAFYLCASSIGGAAGVTEAFFGQGTRLTVV.

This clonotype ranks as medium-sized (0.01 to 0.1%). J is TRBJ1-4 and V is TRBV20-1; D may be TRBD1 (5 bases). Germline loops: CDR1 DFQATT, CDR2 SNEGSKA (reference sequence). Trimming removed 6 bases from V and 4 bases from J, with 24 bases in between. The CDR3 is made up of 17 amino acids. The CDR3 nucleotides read TGCAGTGCGACCGGGACGGACGAACATCATTTTAATGAAAAACTGTTTTTT. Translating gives CSATGTDEHHFNEKLFF.

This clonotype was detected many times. The CDR3 loop reads CASRRQGSNYGYTF. CDR3 bases: TGTGCCAGCAGGCGACAGGGATCTAACTATGGCTACACCTTC. The rearrangement links TRBV5-5 to TRBJ1-2; 7 positions match TRBD1. Losses at the gene ends were 5 bases for V and 0 bases for J; bases not matched to a gene: 4. CDR3 length: 14 amino acids. CDR1 is SGHKS, CDR2 YYEKEE, per germline (reference sequence).

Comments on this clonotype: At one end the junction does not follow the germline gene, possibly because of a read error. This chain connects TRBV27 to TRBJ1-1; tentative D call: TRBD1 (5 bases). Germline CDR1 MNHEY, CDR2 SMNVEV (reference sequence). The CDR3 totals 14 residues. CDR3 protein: CASSFAGANTGAFF. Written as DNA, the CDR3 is TGTGCCAGCAGTTTTGCTGGGGCGAACACTGGAGCTTTCTTT.